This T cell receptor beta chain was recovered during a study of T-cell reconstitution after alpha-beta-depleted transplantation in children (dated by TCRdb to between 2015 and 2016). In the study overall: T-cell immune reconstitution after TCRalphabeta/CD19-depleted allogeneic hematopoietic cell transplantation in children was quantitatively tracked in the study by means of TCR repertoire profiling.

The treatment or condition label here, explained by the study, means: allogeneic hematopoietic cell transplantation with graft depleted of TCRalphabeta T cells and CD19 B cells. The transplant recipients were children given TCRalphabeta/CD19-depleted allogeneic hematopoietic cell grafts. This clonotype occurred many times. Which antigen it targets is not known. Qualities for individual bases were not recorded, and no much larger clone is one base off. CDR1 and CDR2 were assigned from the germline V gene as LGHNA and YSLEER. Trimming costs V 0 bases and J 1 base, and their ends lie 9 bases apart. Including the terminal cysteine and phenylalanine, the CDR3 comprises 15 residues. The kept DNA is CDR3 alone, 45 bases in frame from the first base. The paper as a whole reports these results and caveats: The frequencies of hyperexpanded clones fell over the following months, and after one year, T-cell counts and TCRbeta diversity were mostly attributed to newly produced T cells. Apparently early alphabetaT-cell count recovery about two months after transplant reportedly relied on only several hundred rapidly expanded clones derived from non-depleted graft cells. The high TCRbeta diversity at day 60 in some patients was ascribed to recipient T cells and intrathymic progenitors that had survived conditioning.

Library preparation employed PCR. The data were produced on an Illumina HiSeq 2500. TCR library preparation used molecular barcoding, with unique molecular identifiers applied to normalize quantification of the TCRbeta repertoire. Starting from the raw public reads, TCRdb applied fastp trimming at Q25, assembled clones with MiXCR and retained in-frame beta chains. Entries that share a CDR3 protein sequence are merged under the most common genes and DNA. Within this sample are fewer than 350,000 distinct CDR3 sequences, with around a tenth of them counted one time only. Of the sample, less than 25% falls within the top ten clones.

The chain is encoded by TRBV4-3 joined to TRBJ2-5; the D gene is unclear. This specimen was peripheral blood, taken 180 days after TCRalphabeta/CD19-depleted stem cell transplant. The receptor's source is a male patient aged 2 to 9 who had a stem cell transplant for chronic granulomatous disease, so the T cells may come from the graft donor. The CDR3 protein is CASSQDRWIQETQYF. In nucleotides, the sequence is TGCGCCAGCAGCCAAGATCGGTGGATCCAAGAGACCCAGTACTTC.